The 32 T cell receptor beta chains below all came from one sample that was sequenced in a study of neoadjuvant anti-PD-1 for oral cavity cancer. Sequencing was performed with immunoSEQ multiplex PCR; in TCRdb, only in-frame clones are kept and a portion is missing. The repertoire has just over 65,000 clones, roughly 81% of them found once; the top ten carry around 3.7%. The time point denotes: after neoadjuvant nivolumab, at surgical resection. The material was PBMCs, obtained after nivolumab (anti-PD-1) treatment. The receptors come from a person aged 40-85 years with oral cavity squamous cell carcinoma.

The chain links TRBV4-2 to TRBJ2-1; D remains ambiguous. This CDR3 has 14 residues. V was shortened by 0 bases and J by 7 bases, with 10 bases between the two germline ends. CDR1 is LGHNA, CDR2 YNFKEQ, per germline. The CDR3: CASSQDLWVNEQFF. The CDR3 DNA follows: TGTGCCAGCAGCCAAGATTTATGGGTGAATGAGCAGTTCTTC.

The chain employs TRBV28 and TRBJ2-7, with 10 bases fitting TRBD2. The trim removed 6 bases at V and 6 bases at J, leaving 11 bases unmatched. This CDR3 contains 15 residues. CDR1 is MDHEN and CDR2 is SYDVKM in the germline V gene. CDR3 DNA sequence: TGTGCCAGCAGCCAGCTAGCGGGAGCTTGGACCGAGCAGTACTTC. Residues: CASSQLAGAWTEQYF.

The chain is built from TRBV19 and TRBJ1-2; 9 bases are a match to TRBD1. There are 15 residues in the CDR3. V was pared by 11 bases and J by 3 bases, with 13 bases of the junction left unmatched. Germline values: CDR1 LNHDA, CDR2 SQIVND (reference sequence). CDR3 protein: CASQGQGVGYYGYTF. In nucleotides, the CDR3 is TGTGCCTCCCAGGGACAGGGTGTTGGTTACTATGGCTACACCTTC.

V usage is TRBV19 and J usage is TRBJ2-5; no clear D. The V gene lost 0 bases and the J gene lost 9 bases, with 14 bases spanning the gap. CDR3 length: 14 residues. Germline V gene sequence: CDR1 LNHDA, CDR2 SQIVND (reference sequence). The CDR3 nucleotides are TGTGCCAGTAGTATAGAGAGACCATATCGGGCCCAGTACTTC. Its translation: CASSIERPYRAQYF.

The chain carries TRBV4-1 and TRBJ2-7, with D tentatively TRBD1 or TRBD2 (5 bases each). The CDR3 consists of 15 residues. The germline CDR1 and CDR2 sequences are MGHRA and YSYEKL. Trimming took off 1 base at V and 2 bases at J, with 12 bases between the two ends. The CDR3 DNA reads as TGCGCCAGCAGCCAAGGCGGGCAGGGCCCCTACGAGCAGTACTTC. This sequence encodes CASSQGGQGPYEQYF.

J is TRBJ2-1 and V is TRBV4-1; no definite D call. The CDR3 consists of 16 residues. Trimming stripped 1 base from V and 1 base from J, with 11 bases between. Germline values: CDR1 MGHRA, CDR2 YSYEKL. In DNA, the CDR3 is TGCGCCAGCAGCCAAGGGATAACACGGTCCTACAATGAGCAGTTCTTC. Translated, it gives CASSQGITRSYNEQFF.

The chain couples TRBV4-1 to TRBJ1-5; D is perhaps TRBD1 (5 bases). V gave up 1 base and J gave up 7 bases, with 8 bases separating them. The CDR3 runs 13 residues. Per the germline V gene, CDR1 is MGHRA and CDR2 is YSYEKL. Here the CDR3 DNA reads TGCGCCAGCAGCCAAGGCCGGGACCAGCCCCAGCATTTT. Translating it yields CASSQGRDQPQHF.

Judged by abundance, this clone is medium-sized. This chain connects TRBV2 to TRBJ1-1; 8 positions agree with TRBD1. Germline V gene lookup returns CDR1 SNHLY and CDR2 FYNNEI. The junction had 6 bases not matched to a gene; V was cut back by 6 bases and J by 3 bases. The CDR3 is 14 amino acids. CDR3 DNA sequence: TGTGCCAGCAGGTCCGGACAGGGCGACACTGAAGCTTTCTTT. Encoded protein: CASRSGQGDTEAFF.

The genes are TRBV7-9 and TRBJ2-7; 8 nucleotides align to TRBD1. The germline gives CDR1 SEHNR, CDR2 FQNEAQ (reference sequence). The trim removed 4 bases at V and 3 bases at J, leaving 5 bases unmatched. The CDR3 runs to 14 residues. The CDR3 nucleotides are TGTGCCAGCAGCTCGGACAGGGAGCTCTACGAGCAGTACTTC. Its protein product is CASSSDRELYEQYF.

The V call is TRBV2, the J call TRBJ1-3; the D gene is possibly TRBD1 (5 bases). V was trimmed by 4 bases and J by 0 bases, leaving 10 bases between them. The CDR3 has 15 amino acids. Germline V gene lookup returns CDR1 SNHLY and CDR2 FYNNEI. CDR3 amino acids: CASSVSGFSGNTIYF. In DNA, the CDR3 is TGTGCCAGCAGTGTGTCAGGGTTCTCTGGAAACACCATATATTTT.

The rearrangement uses TRBV28 and TRBJ2-1, with 9 nucleotides matching TRBD2. Germline V gene data show CDR1 as MDHEN and CDR2 as SYDVKM. The CDR3 runs 12 residues. V was pared by 6 bases and J by 15 bases, with 9 bases of the junction left unmatched. CDR3 in DNA: TGTGCCAGCAGCCTGACTAGCGGTGGGGCGTTCTTC. This codes for CASSLTSGGAFF.

This chain connects TRBV28 to TRBJ1-1; the D gene is possibly TRBD1 (5 bases). The CDR3 runs to 13 residues. Trimming cost V 10 bases and J 4 bases, with 16 bases left between them. Germline values: CDR1 MDHEN, CDR2 SYDVKM. CDR3 protein: CATLQDLATEAFF. DNA for the CDR3: TGTGCCACACTACAGGATTTGGCCACTGAAGCTTTCTTT.

The chain is built from TRBV4-1 and TRBJ2-2; the match to TRBD1 covers 12 bases. Losses at the gene ends were 4 bases for V and 5 bases for J; bases not matched to a gene: 11. Germline V gene data show CDR1 as MGHRA and CDR2 as YSYEKL. This CDR3 has 18 amino acids. The CDR3 loop is CASSPQGTGGLSTGELFF. As DNA, the CDR3 is TGCGCCAGCAGCCCCCAGGGGACAGGGGGCTTGAGTACCGGGGAGCTGTTTTTT.

The chain combines TRBV21-1 with TRBJ1-1. TRBV21-1 is an annotated pseudogene. The CDR3 has 15 residues. CDR3: CASSKPARRSGAAFF. The CDR3 region has the DNA TGTGCCAGCAGCAAACCTGCCCGAAGGAGCGGGGCAGCTTTCTTT.

The rearrangement joins TRBV15 to TRBJ2-1, with 10 bases that match TRBD2. V dropped 5 bases and J dropped 5; count of bases not matched to a gene: 6. This CDR3 has 15 amino acids. Germline V gene data show CDR1 as LNHNV and CDR2 as YYDKDF (reference sequence). The CDR3 loop reads CATSGRTSGNNEQFF. CDR3 DNA sequence: TGTGCCACCAGCGGCAGGACTAGCGGCAACAATGAGCAGTTCTTC.

This chain links TRBV7-9 with TRBJ2-5, with a possible D match to TRBD1 (6 bases). Trimming removed 7 bases from V and 3 bases from J, with 12 bases in between. Germline assignment: CDR1 SEHNR and CDR2 FQNEAQ (reference sequence). CDR3 length: 13 residues. DNA of the CDR3: TGTGCCAGCACAGGGGTGAAAAAAGAGACCCAGTACTTC. This translates into CASTGVKKETQYF.

The rearrangement joins TRBV19 to TRBJ2-1; possible D gene TRBD2, 6 bases. The V gene lost 0 bases and the J gene lost 7 bases, with 16 bases spanning the gap. The CDR3 consists of 16 residues. Per germline, CDR1 LNHDA and CDR2 SQIVND (reference sequence). CDR3 sequence reads: CASSIDLSTSGNEQFF. The DNA of the CDR3 is TGTGCCAGTAGTATAGATCTATCGACAAGCGGGAATGAGCAGTTCTTC. The full variable domain, rest sourced from reference TRBV19 and TRBJ2-1, is DGGITQSPKYLFRKEGQNVTLSCEQNLNHDAMYWYRQDPGQGLRLIYYSQIVNDFQKGDIAEGYSVSREKKESFPLTVTSAQKNPTAFYLCASSIDLSTSGNEQFFGPGTRLTVL.

The gene calls are TRBV14 and TRBJ2-2, with 7 nucleotides matching TRBD1. Per germline, CDR1 SGHDN and CDR2 FVKESK. The trim removed 3 bases at V and 1 base at J, leaving 5 bases unmatched. CDR3 length: 16 residues. The CDR3 sequence: CASSHVRGRNTGELFF. The CDR3 nucleotides are TGTGCCAGCAGCCATGTCAGGGGGAGGAACACCGGGGAGCTGTTTTTT.

The genes are TRBV10-3 and TRBJ2-3; D uncertain. This CDR3 is 12 amino acids long. V shed 4 bases and J shed 5 bases, with 7 bases lying between them. CDR1 and CDR2 from the germline V gene are ENHRY and SYGVKD. The DNA for the CDR3 is TGTGCCATCAGTGTCTACGGAGATACGCAGTATTTT. Translation gives CAISVYGDTQYF.

The rearrangement links TRBV27 to TRBJ1-1, with D perhaps TRBD1 (6 bases). Trimming shortened V by 0 bases and J by 8 bases, and 13 bases separated the two germline ends. Germline lookup yields CDR1 MNHEY and CDR2 SMNVEV (reference sequence). The CDR3 extends over 14 amino acids. The CDR3 loop reads CASSLSGHFGEAFF. The CDR3 nucleotides read TGTGCCAGCAGTTTATCGGGACACTTTGGCGAAGCTTTCTTT.

This chain uses TRBV6-5 with TRBJ1-4; D is ambiguous. The germline V gene encodes CDR1 MNHEY and CDR2 SVGAGI. The CDR3 is 14 residues long. The V end was cut by 7 bases, the J end by 4 bases, with 13 bases between. The CDR3 is CASKIDGRNEKLFF. Here the CDR3 DNA reads TGTGCCAGCAAGATTGACGGTCGTAATGAAAAACTGTTTTTT.

The chain combines TRBV28 with TRBJ2-7; D may be TRBD2 (7 bases). The V gene's germline CDR1 is MDHEN and CDR2 SYDVKM. Trimming left V 7 bases short and J 1 base short, with 17 bases between. The CDR3 totals 15 residues. The CDR3 DNA reads as TGTGCCAGCACCCCAGGGGCGGGAGTATCCTACGAGCAGTACTTC. It translates to CASTPGAGVSYEQYF. Full variable domain (missing parts from reference TRBV28 and TRBJ2-7): DVKVTQSSRYLVKRTGEKVFLECVQDMDHENMFWYRQDPGLGLRLIYFSYDVKMKEKGDIPEGYSVSREKKERFSLILESASTNQTSMYLCASTPGAGVSYEQYFGPGTRLTVT.

The chain is built from TRBV5-1 and TRBJ2-3; tentative D call: TRBD2 (6 bases). This CDR3 is 16 amino acids long. Germline V gene sequence: CDR1 SGHRS, CDR2 YFSETQ. The V gene lost 0 bases and the J gene lost 0 bases, with 11 bases spanning the gap. The CDR3 DNA sequence: TGCGCCAGCAGCTTGGCTGGCGGGAAGAGCACAGATACGCAGTATTTT. Its protein product is CASSLAGGKSTDTQYF.

This chain joins TRBV5-4 and TRBJ2-5; TRBD2 matches at 14 bases. V shed 4 bases, J shed 3 bases, and the junction held 2 bases outside the gene matches. CDR1 and CDR2 (germline): SGHNT, YYREEE (reference sequence). The CDR3 has 15 residues. The CDR3 sequence is CASSQGLAGEETQYF. CDR3 nucleotides: TGTGCCAGCAGCCAGGGACTAGCGGGAGAAGAGACCCAGTACTTC.

The chain couples TRBV7-8 to TRBJ1-1; TRBD1 matches at 7 bases. With 4 bases clipped from V and 3 bases from J, the junction kept 11 bases outside the gene matches. Germline V gene data show CDR1 as SGHVS and CDR2 as FQNEAQ. This CDR3 is built from 16 residues. This CDR3 reads CASSSNTGTVDTEAFF. The CDR3 bases are TGTGCCAGCAGCTCTAACACCGGGACAGTGGACACTGAAGCTTTCTTT.

V gene TRBV28 combines with J gene TRBJ1-2; the D gene is possibly TRBD1 (5 bases). The length of the CDR3 is 13 residues. Germline lookup yields CDR1 MDHEN and CDR2 SYDVKM. CDR3 nucleotide sequence: TGTGGGACTCTTCTTTCCGGGGCGGGTGGCTACACCTTC. Amino acid sequence: CGTLLSGAGGYTF.

J is TRBJ1-1 and V is TRBV5-4; a possible D gene is TRBD1 (5 bases). V gave up 0 bases and J gave up 5 bases, with 11 bases separating them. CDR1 is SGHNT, CDR2 YYREEE, per germline (reference sequence). CDR3 length: 14 residues. The CDR3 DNA reads as TGTGCCAGCAGCTTGGAAGGGGCGGGTACTGAAGCTTTCTTT. This sequence encodes CASSLEGAGTEAFF. The full variable domain, in which reference TRBV5-4 and TRBJ1-1 provide the parts outside the CDR3, is ETGVTQSPTHLIKTRGQQVTLRCSSQSGHNTVSWYQQALGQGPQFIFQYYREEENGRGNFPPRFSGLQFPNYSSELNVNALELDDSALYLCASSLEGAGTEAFFGQGTRLTVV.

This clone was seen just once. This chain links TRBV6-5 with TRBJ2-1; possibly TRBD1 for D (5 bases). V lost 0 bases and J lost 6, with 9 bases in between. CDR3 length: 14 residues. The germline V gene encodes CDR1 MNHEY and CDR2 SVGAGI. The CDR3 here is CASSYSVRVNEQFF. The CDR3 coding sequence is TGTGCCAGCAGTTACTCAGTCAGGGTCAATGAGCAGTTCTTC.

This clone was recorded a few times. This sequence joins TRBV4-1 and TRBJ1-3; a weak D match, TRBD1 (5 bases). CDR1 and CDR2 (germline): MGHRA, YSYEKL. CDR3 length equals 21 residues. Trimming took 4 bases from V and 2 from J, leaving 30 bases between them. The CDR3 DNA follows: TGCGCCAGCAGCCTCTATGCAGCCGGGACTACCGAACGCATGGCTGGAAACACCATATATTTT. Its translation is CASSLYAAGTTERMAGNTIYF.

The chain couples TRBV19 to TRBJ2-5; 10 nucleotides line up with TRBD1. Germline CDR1 LNHDA, CDR2 SQIVND (reference sequence). V trimming: 5 bases; J trimming: 3 bases; junction bases outside the gene matches: 6. There are 15 residues in the CDR3. The CDR3 loop is CASSPRTGGEETQYF. The CDR3 region has the DNA TGTGCCAGTAGTCCCCGGACAGGGGGTGAAGAGACCCAGTACTTC. Together with reference TRBV19 and TRBJ2-5, the CDR3 gives the full variable domain: DGGITQSPKYLFRKEGQNVTLSCEQNLNHDAMYWYRQDPGQGLRLIYYSQIVNDFQKGDIAEGYSVSREKKESFPLTVTSAQKNPTAFYLCASSPRTGGEETQYFGPGTRLLVL.

J is TRBJ1-1 and V is TRBV5-5, with TRBD1 as a possible D gene (6 bases). This CDR3 comprises 14 residues. Per germline, CDR1 SGHKS and CDR2 YYEKEE (reference sequence). Between the trimmed V and J ends, which lost 4 bases and 0 bases, there was a span of 10 bases. Here the CDR3 DNA reads TGTGCCAGCAGCAGGGACACCATGAACACTGAAGCTTTCTTT. Its protein product is CASSRDTMNTEAFF.

This chain uses TRBV28 with TRBJ1-4, with 7 bases lining up with TRBD1. The V gene's germline CDR1 is MDHEN and CDR2 SYDVKM. The CDR3 runs 15 residues. J lost 8 bases, V lost 6 bases, and 12 bases had no gene match. CDR3: CASSSTGTVDEKLFF. In DNA, the CDR3 is TGTGCCAGCAGCTCAACCGGGACAGTAGACGAAAAACTGTTTTTT.